This TCR beta chain was obtained from a study of blood T cells in healthy people across ages. Whole-study results and caveats: Naive T cell percentage showed a strong correlation with TCR beta diversity. The study could not conclusively compare naive and antigen-experienced cells, given its unsorted PBMCs. Long-lived donors exceeded aged donors in naive CD4+ cells and diversity.

A sample-barcoded 5' primer and a J-beta primer mix were used in a second PCR of about 6 to 12 cycles. The authors tagged each cDNA molecule using a template-switch adaptor with 12 random nucleotides. TCRdb analysed the 5' RACE reads with MiXCR anew, one entry per CDR3 protein. The data contain about 570,000 distinct CDR3 sequences, 25% to 30% of them singletons. A remark on this clonotype: Its antigen is unidentified.

Trimming removed 1 base from V and 9 bases from J, with 10 bases in between. The CDR3 is made up of 13 amino acids. Looked up from germline, CDR1 is LGHDT and CDR2 is YNNKEL (reference sequence). This clonotype originated in a woman in her 70s in good health. Material: blood. The rearrangement uses TRBV3-1 and TRBJ1-3; no reliable D call. The CDR3 region is CASSQGRKGTIYF. The DNA for the CDR3 is TGTGCCAGCAGCCAAGGAAGGAAAGGCACCATATATTTT. Filled out from reference TRBV3-1 and TRBJ1-3, the complete variable domain reads DTAVSQTPKYLVTQMGNDKSIKCEQNLGHDTMYWYKQDSKKFLKIMFSYNNKELIINETVPNRFSPKSPDKAHLNLHINSLELGDSAVYFCASSQGRKGTIYFGEGSWLTVV.